A single sample gave rise to the 21 T cell receptor beta chains below, sequenced in a study of blood T cell repertoires in COVID-19. Libraries were prepared by immunoSEQ multiplex PCR; TCRdb keeps only in-frame clonotypes and omits some of them. This sample carries about 140,000 clones, roughly 81% of them seen once, and the ten largest clones take roughly 9%. Sequencing was performed on peripheral blood. The receptors stem from a woman between 50 and 59 years old with active or convalescent COVID-19.

This chain uses TRBV5-1 with TRBJ1-2; TRBD1 aligns across 9 bases. The CDR3 contains 15 residues. V dropped 3 bases and J dropped 3; count of bases not matched to a gene: 6. Germline V gene data show CDR1 as SGHRS and CDR2 as YFSETQ. CDR3 nucleotides: TGCGCCAGCAGCTACGGGACAGGGTTGGACTATGGCTACACCTTC. Translated: CASSYGTGLDYGYTF.

The gene calls are TRBV4-2 and TRBJ2-2; D might be TRBD2 (6 bases). The CDR3 consists of 14 residues. The germline V gene encodes CDR1 LGHNA and CDR2 YNFKEQ. V was trimmed by 4 bases and J by 6 bases, leaving 12 bases between them. The CDR3 sequence: CASSRRRVAGELFF. CDR3 bases: TGTGCCAGCAGCCGGCGGAGGGTAGCCGGGGAGCTGTTTTTT.

The CDR3 DNA follows: TGTGCCAGCAGTTATAGGAGGACAGCTAACTATGGCTACACCTTC. Amino acids: CASSYRRTANYGYTF. This chain links TRBV2 with TRBJ1-2; TRBD1 might be the D (6 bases). The CDR3 sequence is 15 residues long. Germline loops: CDR1 SNHLY, CDR2 FYNNEI. Trimming took off 5 bases at V and 0 bases at J, with 13 bases between the two ends.

The rearrangement links TRBV7-3 to TRBJ1-1; a possible D gene is TRBD1 (6 bases). The CDR3 has 13 amino acids. The germline CDR1 and CDR2 sequences are SGHTA and FQGTGA. The V gene lost 3 bases and the J gene lost 5 bases, with 10 bases spanning the gap. CDR3 sequence reads: CASSFTQGTEAFF. DNA of the CDR3: TGTGCCAGCAGCTTTACACAGGGAACTGAAGCTTTCTTT. Drawing the rest from reference TRBV7-3 and TRBJ1-1, the complete variable domain is GAGVSQTPSNKVTEKGKYVELRCDPISGHTALYWYRQSLGQGPEFLIYFQGTGAADDSGLPNDRFFAVRPEGSVSTLKIQRTERGDSAVYLCASSFTQGTEAFFGQGTRLTVV.

The chain couples TRBV30 to TRBJ1-1, with 9 bases fitting TRBD1. Germline-derived CDR1 and CDR2 are GTSNPN and SVGIG (reference sequence). CDR3 length equals 14 residues. Trimming cost V 3 bases and J 5 bases; bases outside gene matches: 7. DNA for the CDR3: TGTGCCTGGAGGATGGACAGGGGTCAAACTGAAGCTTTCTTT. Residues: CAWRMDRGQTEAFF.

The chain uses TRBV6-5 and TRBJ2-2, with TRBD2 matching 10 bases. Germline V lookup: CDR1 MNHEY, CDR2 SVGAGI. V was clipped by 6 bases and J by 3 bases; unmatched bases: 4. This CDR3 comprises 15 residues. For the CDR3, the DNA is TGTGCCAGCAGCCCGGGACTAGCGCACACCGGGGAGCTGTTTTTT. Protein: CASSPGLAHTGELFF.

The rearrangement links TRBV27 to TRBJ1-6, with 9 bases aligning to TRBD1. From germline, CDR1 is MNHEY and CDR2 SMNVEV (reference sequence). CDR3 length equals 15 residues. The V segment lost 6 bases and the J segment 7 bases; nucleotides outside the gene matches: 7. The CDR3: CASRPGTGSNSPLHF. The CDR3 DNA reads TGTGCCAGCAGACCAGGGACAGGGTCGAATTCACCCCTCCACTTT.

The V and J genes are TRBV7-9 and TRBJ1-2; 10 bases align to TRBD1. The CDR3 covers 16 residues. The junction had 13 bases not matched to a gene; V was cut back by 5 bases and J by 7 bases. Germline CDR1 is SEHNR and CDR2 is FQNEAQ (reference sequence). In DNA, the CDR3 is TGTGCCAGCAGCATTGGACAGGGGGGCGGTAAAGGTGGCTACACCTTC. Translation: CASSIGQGGGKGGYTF.

This clone was counted once. This sequence joins TRBV11-2 and TRBJ2-2; D is possibly TRBD2 (6 bases). The length of the CDR3 is 14 residues. V dropped 8 bases and J dropped 7 bases, with 17 bases sitting between them. Germline V gene sequence: CDR1 SGHAT, CDR2 FQNNGV. CDR3 sequence reads: CASLPGVVDGELFF. CDR3 DNA sequence: TGTGCCAGCCTACCGGGGGTTGTGGACGGGGAGCTGTTTTTT.

V is TRBV7-9 and J is TRBJ2-5, with D unresolved. Germline V gene lookup returns CDR1 SEHNR and CDR2 FQNEAQ (reference sequence). The V gene lost 4 bases and the J gene lost 1 base, with 4 bases spanning the gap. This CDR3 contains 12 residues. CDR3 amino acids: CASSWAQETQYF. In nucleotides, the CDR3 is TGTGCCAGCAGCTGGGCCCAAGAGACCCAGTACTTC.

The V call is TRBV5-1, the J call TRBJ2-3; 9 bases match TRBD2. V lost 0 bases and J lost 2; bases outside the gene matches: 7. CDR1 and CDR2 (germline): SGHRS, YFSETQ. This CDR3 contains 17 residues. The CDR3 loop reads CASSLEGRGGPTDTQYF. CDR3 nucleotide sequence: TGCGCCAGCAGCTTGGAAGGGCGGGGGGGCCCCACAGATACGCAGTATTTT.

This clone was seen more than once but under ten times. V gene TRBV21-1 combines with J gene TRBJ1-1; the table's D call, TRBD1, has no DNA check behind it. TRBV21-1 is described as a pseudogene. The length of the CDR3 is 13 residues. CDR3 DNA: TGTGCCAGGAGGGACAGTGCTCACACTGAAGCTTTCTTT. Protein sequence: CARRDSAHTEAFF.

V usage is TRBV7-2 and J usage is TRBJ1-2; D is unclear. The CDR3 extends over 14 amino acids. V was pared by 2 bases and J by 6 bases, with 13 bases between. Germline CDR1 reads SGHTA; CDR2 reads FQGNSA. CDR3: CASSLKGWGDGYTF. CDR3 DNA sequence: TGTGCCAGCAGCTTAAAAGGGTGGGGAGATGGCTACACCTTC.

This clone occurred a few times. V gene TRBV27 combines with J gene TRBJ1-3; TRBD1 might be the D (6 bases). The V end was cut by 0 bases, the J end by 7 bases, with 7 bases between. Looked up from germline, CDR1 is MNHEY and CDR2 is SMNVEV (reference sequence). CDR3 length: 13 residues. This CDR3 is CASSLSQGNTIYF. CDR3 sequence (DNA): TGTGCCAGCAGTTTATCGCAGGGGAACACCATATATTTT.

V gene TRBV3-1 (or the pseudogene TRBV3-2) combines with J gene TRBJ2-1; 12 bases fit TRBD2. The CDR3 totals 16 residues. J was trimmed by 7 bases and V by 2 bases; bases with no gene match: 6. Germline CDR1 and CDR2: LGHDT and YNNKEL (reference sequence). In nucleotides, the CDR3 is TGTGCCAGCAGCCAACGTCTAGCGGGGGGGCGGAATGAGCAGTTCTTC. Protein product: CASSQRLAGGRNEQFF.

This chain links TRBV18 with TRBJ2-7, with TRBD1 as a possible D gene (5 bases). The CDR3 has 14 residues. Germline CDR1 and CDR2: KGHSH and LQKENI. V was cut by 5 bases and J by 5 bases, with 16 bases left in between. The CDR3: CASSSDIREDEQYF. The CDR3 DNA is TGTGCCAGCTCATCGGATATCAGGGAAGACGAGCAGTACTTC.

This sequence joins TRBV29-1 and TRBJ1-5; 9 nucleotides align to TRBD1. CDR1 and CDR2 from the germline V gene are SQVTM and ANQGSEA. The V gene end was trimmed by 4 bases and the J gene end by 6 bases; junction bases not matched to a gene: 4. The CDR3 spans 13 residues. The CDR3 here is CSVGQGVGQPQHF. In DNA, the CDR3 is TGCAGCGTTGGACAGGGGGTCGGTCAGCCCCAGCATTTT. The full variable domain, in which reference TRBV29-1 and TRBJ1-5 provide the parts outside the CDR3, is SAVISQKPSRDICQRGTSLTIQCQVDSQVTMMFWYRQQPGQSLTLIATANQGSEATYESGFVIDKFPISRPNLTFSTLTVSNMSPEDSSIYLCSVGQGVGQPQHFGDGTRLSIL.

This clone has just one count. The chain carries TRBV3-1 (or the pseudogene TRBV3-2) and TRBJ1-6; D uncertain. This CDR3 has 14 amino acids. The V end lost 5 bases, the J end lost 5 bases, and 10 bases lay between the germline ends. Germline values: CDR1 LGHDT, CDR2 YNNKEL (reference sequence). CDR3 sequence (DNA): TGTGCCAGCAGCTCCGGGAACAATAATTCACCCCTCCACTTT. Amino acid sequence: CASSSGNNNSPLHF.

The rearrangement joins TRBV7-3 to TRBJ1-5; D may be TRBD1 (5 bases). Trimming shortened V by 1 base and J by 7 bases, and 8 bases separated the two germline ends. The CDR3 has 13 residues. The V gene's germline CDR1 is SGHTA and CDR2 FQGTGA. CDR3 coding DNA: TGTGCCAGCAGCTTAATGGGGGGACAGCCCCAGCATTTT. Protein product: CASSLMGGQPQHF.

This clone has just a few counts. The gene calls are TRBV5-5 and TRBJ1-4, with 7 bases matching TRBD1. This CDR3 comprises 16 residues. CDR1 and CDR2 from the germline V gene are SGHKS and YYEKEE (reference sequence). The trim removed 0 bases at V and 4 bases at J, leaving 6 bases unmatched. The CDR3 bases are TGTGCCAGCAGCTTGGTGGGGACAGCCTTTAATGAAAAACTGTTTTTT. This translates into CASSLVGTAFNEKLFF.

This clone was counted only a few times. The V and J genes are TRBV5-6 and TRBJ2-2; TRBD2 matches 11 bases. Germline-derived CDR1 and CDR2 are SGHDT and YYEEEE. The CDR3 runs to 18 residues. V shed 0 bases and J 4 bases; nucleotides not matched to a gene: 8. The CDR3: CASSLAGTSGRITGELFF. CDR3 DNA sequence: TGTGCCAGCAGCTTGGCCGGTACTAGCGGGAGAATCACCGGGGAGCTGTTTTTT.